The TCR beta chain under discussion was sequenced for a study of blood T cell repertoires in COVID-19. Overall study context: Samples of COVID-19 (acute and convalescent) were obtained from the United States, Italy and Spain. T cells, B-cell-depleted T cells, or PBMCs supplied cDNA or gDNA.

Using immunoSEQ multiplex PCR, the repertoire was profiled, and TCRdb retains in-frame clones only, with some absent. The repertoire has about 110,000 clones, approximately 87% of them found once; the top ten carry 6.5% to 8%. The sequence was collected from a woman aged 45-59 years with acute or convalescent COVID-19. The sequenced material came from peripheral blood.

CDR3 region: CASSVMGGLNTEAFF. The CDR3 DNA follows: TGTGCCAGCAGCGTAATGGGGGGACTGAACACTGAAGCTTTCTTT. The V and J genes are TRBV9 and TRBJ1-1; D possibly corresponds to TRBD1 (5 bases). There are 15 residues in the CDR3. CDR1 and CDR2 from the germline V gene are SGDLS and YYNGEE. Trimming stripped 1 base from V and 0 bases from J, with 10 bases between.